This T cell receptor beta chain was obtained from a study of regulatory T cells in long-lasting Graves disease. Arm-PCR of CDR3 regions and iRepertoire HTBI primers were the basis on which TCR beta libraries were built. TCRdb ran MiXCR on the multiplex PCR reads and lists one entry per CDR3 protein. The table records roughly 400,000 distinct CDR3 sequences, 21% of them present only once. This clonotype was recorded many times. Time point here: persistent/refractory GD, antithyroid drugs over 5 years with positive TRAb. The TCR library used RNA extracted from PBMCs. This CDR3 region has 15 residues. The V and J ends lost 5 bases and 0 bases respectively, with 12 bases between them. From germline, CDR1 is SGHRS and CDR2 YFSETQ.

The receptor's source is a female donor with Graves disease. The sample here was peripheral blood mononuclear cells (PBMCs), taken when the disease was refractory, from a patient treated with antithyroid drugs. The chain joins TRBV5-1 to TRBJ2-1; the D is unclear. Written as DNA, the CDR3 is TGCGCCAGCAGTTACGACAAAAGCTCCTACAATGAGCAGTTCTTC. It specifies CASSYDKSSYNEQFF.